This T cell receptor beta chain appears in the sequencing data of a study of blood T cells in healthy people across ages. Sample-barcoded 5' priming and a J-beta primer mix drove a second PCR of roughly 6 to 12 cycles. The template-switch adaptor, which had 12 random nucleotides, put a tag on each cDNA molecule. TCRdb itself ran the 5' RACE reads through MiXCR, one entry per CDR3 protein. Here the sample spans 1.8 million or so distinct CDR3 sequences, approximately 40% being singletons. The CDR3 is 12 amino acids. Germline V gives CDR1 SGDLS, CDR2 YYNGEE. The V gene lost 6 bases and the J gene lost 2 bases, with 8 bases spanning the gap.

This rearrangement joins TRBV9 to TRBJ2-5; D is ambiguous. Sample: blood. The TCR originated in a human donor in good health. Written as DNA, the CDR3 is TGTGCCAGCACGTCAATTCAAGAGACCCAGTACTTC. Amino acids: CASTSIQETQYF.